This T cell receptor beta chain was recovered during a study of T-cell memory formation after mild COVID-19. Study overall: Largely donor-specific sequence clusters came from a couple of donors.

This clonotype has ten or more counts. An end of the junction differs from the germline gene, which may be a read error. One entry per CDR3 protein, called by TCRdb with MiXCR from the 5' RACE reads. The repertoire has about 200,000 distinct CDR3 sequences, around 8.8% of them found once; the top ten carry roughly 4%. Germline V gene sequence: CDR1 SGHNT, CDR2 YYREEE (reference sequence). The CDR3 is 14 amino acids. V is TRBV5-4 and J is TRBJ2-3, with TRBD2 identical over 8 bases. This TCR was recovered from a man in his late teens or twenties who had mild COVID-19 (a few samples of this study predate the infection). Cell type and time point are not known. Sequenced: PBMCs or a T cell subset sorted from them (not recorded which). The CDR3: CASSPGGGLDAQYF. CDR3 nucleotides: TGTGCCAGCAGCCCCGGGGGGGGGTTAGATGCGCAGTATTTT.